One sample yielded the 9 T cell receptor beta chains listed below, sequenced in a study of blood T cell repertoires in COVID-19. TCRdb keeps only in-frame clones here, not all; method: immunoSEQ multiplex PCR. The table lists 81,000 or so clones, roughly 80% of them singletons. Sequencing input: peripheral blood. Source of these receptors: an older woman with active or convalescent COVID-19.

The chain has TRBV5-1 and TRBJ2-3; 7 bases line up with TRBD1. The CDR3 runs 14 residues. Germline CDR1 is SGHRS and CDR2 is YFSETQ. After removal of 3 bases from V and 6 bases from J, the junction contained 7 bases not matched to a gene. The CDR3 is CASSYQGVSDTQYF. In nucleotides, the CDR3 is TGCGCCAGCAGCTATCAGGGGGTTTCGGATACGCAGTATTTT. The full variable domain, rest sourced from reference TRBV5-1 and TRBJ2-3, is KAGVTQTPRYLIKTRGQQVTLSCSPISGHRSVSWYQQTPGQGLQFLFEYFSETQRNKGNFPGRFSGRQFSNSRSEMNVSTLELGDSALYLCASSYQGVSDTQYFGPGTRLTVL.

The genes are TRBV6-5 and TRBJ1-2; 9 nucleotides match TRBD1. The junction had 8 bases not matched to a gene; V was cut back by 4 bases and J by 8 bases. The CDR3 is made up of 14 amino acids. Germline-derived CDR1 and CDR2 are MNHEY and SVGAGI. For the CDR3, the DNA is TGTGCCAGCAGTTCCAGACAGGGGGGATTCGGCTACACCTTC. It is translated as CASSSRQGGFGYTF.

V gene TRBV6-5 combines with J gene TRBJ1-4; TRBD1 is a possible D gene (5 bases). V lost 6 bases and J lost 7, with 18 bases in between. Germline values: CDR1 MNHEY, CDR2 SVGAGI. CDR3 size: 15 residues. The CDR3 sequence is CASSKLRGMGEKLFF. The CDR3 DNA is TGTGCCAGCAGCAAATTACGGGGGATGGGTGAAAAACTGTTTTTT.

This clone was observed many times. The chain uses TRBV6-5 and TRBJ1-3, with D unclear. V lost 10 bases, J lost 1 base, and 14 bases lay in between. Germline V gene lookup returns CDR1 MNHEY and CDR2 SVGAGI. The CDR3 totals 14 residues. The CDR3 DNA reads as TGTGCCACCGGACTGTTGGGTTCTGGAAACACCATATATTTT. It specifies CATGLLGSGNTIYF.

The genes are TRBV19 and TRBJ2-1; D ambiguous. This CDR3 contains 13 residues. V dropped 8 bases and J dropped 0 bases, with 8 bases sitting between them. In germline, CDR1 is LNHDA, CDR2 SQIVND (reference sequence). The CDR3 DNA sequence: TGTGCCAGTGGGTGGAGCTCCTACAATGAGCAGTTCTTC. It codes for CASGWSSYNEQFF.

The chain links TRBV7-9 to TRBJ1-1; the D gene is possibly TRBD1 (6 bases). This CDR3 comprises 17 residues. Germline V gives CDR1 SEHNR, CDR2 FQNEAQ (reference sequence). Trimming took off 3 bases at V and 0 bases at J, with 17 bases between the two ends. The DNA for the CDR3 is TGTGCCAGCAGCTTCCCCAAAGGGGGTTCCATGAACACTGAAGCTTTCTTT. Its protein product is CASSFPKGGSMNTEAFF. Complete variable domain (other parts from reference TRBV7-9 and TRBJ1-1): DTGVSQNPRHKITKRGQNVTFRCDPISEHNRLYWYRQTLGQGPEFLTYFQNEAQLEKSRLLSDRFSAERPKGSFSTLEIQRTEQGDSAMYLCASSFPKGGSMNTEAFFGQGTRLTVV.

The genes are TRBV6-5 and TRBJ1-2, with a weak D call TRBD1 (5 bases). The CDR3 length is 13 residues. The germline V gene has CDR1 MNHEY and CDR2 SVGAGI. V lost 7 bases, J lost 6 bases, and 15 bases lay in between. Here the CDR3 DNA reads TGTGCCAGCATCTTCAGGGTTAGGGATGGCTACACCTTC. Protein: CASIFRVRDGYTF.

This clone was seen a single time. The chain carries TRBV6-5 and TRBJ1-3, with TRBD1 as a possible D gene (6 bases). With 6 bases removed from V and 2 bases from J, the gap between germline ends came to 11 bases. Germline CDR1 MNHEY, CDR2 SVGAGI. This CDR3 has 14 residues. This CDR3 reads CASRTGFTGNTIYF. The CDR3 DNA follows: TGTGCCAGCAGAACAGGGTTCACTGGAAACACCATATATTTT.

J is TRBJ2-5 and V is TRBV6-2 or TRBV6-3; D gene uncertain. CDR3 length: 11 amino acids. The V end was cut by 5 bases, the J end by 5 bases, with 6 bases between. The germline gives CDR1 MNHEY, CDR2 SVGEGT. The CDR3 DNA reads as TGTGCCAGCAGTCAGAGGGAGACCCAGTACTTC. Amino acids: CASSQRETQYF.